The following is a T cell receptor (beta chain) sequence with its context. Antigen specificity is unknown. This sample is drawn from a study of cytomegalovirus exposure and HLA in healthy donors. Broader study findings: A few chains tied to CMV proved CMV antigen-specific in vitro. The authors excluded some V segments, including TRBV6-2 and TRBV6-3, as indistinguishable. An analysis was carried out later, and it reportedly showed fewer N-insertions in an Asian-associated ancestry cluster than the approximately 670-donor mean. The productive fraction for most TCR beta V segments was about 87% or about 30% in an earlier analysis.

This PCR relied on a set of 60 Vbeta primers and 13 Jbeta primers. Sequencing used immunoSEQ multiplex PCR; TCRdb keeps in-frame clones, though not all of them. The repertoire has under 200,000 clones, around 80% of them found once; the top ten carry about 4.4%. Per the germline V gene, CDR1 is SGDLS and CDR2 is YYNGEE. V was pared by 4 bases and J by 9 bases, with 4 bases of the junction left unmatched. This CDR3 is built from 12 residues. The source of this sequence is a woman between 50 and 59 years old in good health and CMV-seropositive. J is TRBJ2-1 and V is TRBV9, with 7 bases lining up with TRBD2. Material for sequencing was PBMCs. CDR3 sequence (DNA): TGTGCCAGCAGCCTTAGGGAGGGTGAGCAGTTCTTC. It specifies CASSLREGEQFF.